The next 10 T cell receptor beta chains were all read from a single sample in a study of shared clonotypes between healthy human individuals. This table comes from immunoSEQ multiplex PCR, and its TCRdb copy is limited to in-frame clones, with some not included. The sample includes 1.4 million to 1.5 million clones, approximately 96% of them seen just once. The sequenced sample was naive CD4+ T cells sorted from blood. Described subset: CD45RA+ positively selected. Receptors originate from a man aged 25 to 45 in good health.

V gene TRBV10-1 combines with J gene TRBJ2-5; D unclear. The germline CDR1 and CDR2 sequences are WNHNN and SYGVQD (reference sequence). V lost 2 bases and J 5 bases, leaving 15 bases between the germline ends. The CDR3 totals 15 residues. CDR3 nucleotide sequence: TGCGCCAGCAGTGAGAAGACACCGGCCTGGGAGACCCAGTACTTC. As protein: CASSEKTPAWETQYF.

The chain couples TRBV6-1 to TRBJ1-5, with 8 bases identical to TRBD1. The CDR3 runs to 15 residues. J gave up 2 bases and V 7 bases, and 7 bases lay outside the gene matches. Germline V gene data show CDR1 as MNHNS and CDR2 as SASEGT. Written as DNA, the CDR3 is TGTGCCAGCAACCTCTCAGGGGGCGGCAATCAGCCCCAGCATTTT. Protein sequence: CASNLSGGGNQPQHF.

The rearrangement joins TRBV2 to TRBJ1-2; the D is unclear. Trimming took off 2 bases at V and 4 bases at J, with 8 bases between the two ends. Germline CDR1 reads SNHLY; CDR2 reads FYNNEI. The CDR3 covers 13 residues. The CDR3 DNA sequence: TGTGCCAGCAGTGAAACTGAATTCTATGGCTACACCTTC. It specifies CASSETEFYGYTF.

The chain links TRBV11-2 to TRBJ2-1; 12 bases are a match to TRBD2. CDR1 and CDR2 from the germline V gene are SGHAT and FQNNGV. The CDR3 covers 16 residues. Trimming removed 6 bases from V and 6 bases from J; junction bases left unmatched: 9. In DNA, the CDR3 is TGTGCCAGCAGTGCTAGACTAGCGGGAGCCATCAATGAGCAGTTCTTC. Its translation is CASSARLAGAINEQFF.

The chain uses TRBV27 and TRBJ2-5, with D tentatively TRBD2 (6 bases). The CDR3 extends over 13 amino acids. Germline loops: CDR1 MNHEY, CDR2 SMNVEV (reference sequence). Deletions cut 6 bases from V and 3 bases from J, with 11 bases between. The CDR3 DNA follows: TGTGCCAGCAGGGGGGGAGAAAAAGAGACCCAGTACTTC. Protein product: CASRGGEKETQYF.

The CDR3 loop reads CASSVDWASSTEAFF. The CDR3 DNA is TGTGCCAGCAGCGTAGATTGGGCGTCGAGCACTGAAGCTTTCTTT. This chain connects TRBV9 to TRBJ1-1; D unclear. The CDR3 covers 15 residues. Trimming took off 0 bases at V and 4 bases at J, with 13 bases between the two ends. Germline V CDR1 and CDR2: SGDLS, YYNGEE.

The chain links TRBV15 to TRBJ1-1; D call uncertain. With 0 bases removed from V and 4 bases from J, the gap between germline ends came to 12 bases. CDR1 and CDR2 (germline): LNHNV, YYDKDF (reference sequence). There are 15 residues in the CDR3. CDR3 DNA: TGTGCCACCAGCAGAGATCGTAGGGTTGGCACTGAAGCTTTCTTT. Its protein product is CATSRDRRVGTEAFF.

The chain uses TRBV5-1 and TRBJ2-3; tentatively, D is TRBD1 or TRBD2 (5 bases each). The germline V gene encodes CDR1 SGHRS and CDR2 YFSETQ. The CDR3 is 16 residues long. Trimming took 4 bases from V and 5 from J, leaving 20 bases between them. DNA for the CDR3: TGCGCCAGCAGCGTCGCGCTGATGGGGGTGATAGATACGCAGTATTTT. It codes for CASSVALMGVIDTQYF.

V is TRBV28 and J is TRBJ1-2; 10 positions match TRBD1. J gave up 8 bases and V 3 bases, and 9 bases lay outside the gene matches. This CDR3 region has 15 residues. CDR1 and CDR2 (germline): MDHEN, SYDVKM. This CDR3 reads CASSFPGQGGWGYTF. CDR3 nucleotides: TGTGCCAGCAGTTTCCCCGGACAGGGGGGGTGGGGCTACACCTTC.

The gene calls are TRBV5-1 and TRBJ2-3, with TRBD1 as a possible D gene (6 bases). Germline CDR1 SGHRS, CDR2 YFSETQ. Trimming pared 0 bases from V and 0 bases from J, leaving 14 bases between. This CDR3 has 17 residues. In DNA form, the CDR3 reads TGCGCCAGCAGCTTGGCCATCAGGGGCGGGAGCACAGATACGCAGTATTTT. Its translation: CASSLAIRGGSTDTQYF.